This section outlines one TCR delta chain sequence together with its context. V dropped 5 bases and J dropped 2 bases, with 32 bases sitting between them. CDR1 GEAIGNYY and CDR2 EKD come from the germline V gene. The CDR3 spans 20 residues. TCRdb reapplied CATT to the RT-PCR reads. The profile shows roughly 6,500 delta-chain clones, around a quarter of them singletons. The record originates from a study of gamma-delta T cells after stem cell transplantation. The sequenced sample consisted of gamma-delta T cells. V gene TRDV2 combines with J gene TRDJ1; D uncertain. This TCR was sampled from a human donor. It is not recorded whose cells these are; they may come from a transplant donor. The CDR3 is CACARPATEIRGVFTDKLIF. CDR3 nucleotide sequence: TGTGCCTGTGCTCGGCCTGCGACGGAGATTCGAGGGGTTTTTACCGATAAACTCATCTTT.